This T cell receptor beta chain appears in the sequencing data of a study of OX40 agonist ivuxolimab in advanced cancers. Study in general: Three patients got partial responses; one had hepatocellular carcinoma and two had cutaneous melanoma.

The CDR3 runs 14 residues. In germline, CDR1 is SGHTA, CDR2 FQGNSA. V dropped 3 bases and J dropped 11; count of bases not matched to a gene: 10. Comment on this clone: Its antigen is unknown.

Study results and limitations: The antigen specificity of the peripheral T cells (those that were expanded) was not determined. Several nonresponders also turned out to have low normalized T-cell clonal expansion. Low clonal expansion, among the lowest seen, marked partial responders at 0.1-3.0 mg/kg.

Some clones are missing from TCRdb's copy, which holds only in-frame ones; the method was immunoSEQ multiplex PCR. This repertoire shows about 36,000 clones, 80% to 85% found once; its top ten account for 20% to 25%. This sample comprised CD4+ or CD8+ T cells sorted from blood, obtained in a trial of the OX40 agonist ivuxolimab. The sequence was obtained from an adult with an advanced solid tumor such as melanoma, head and neck, liver or kidney cancer. This chain joins TRBV7-2 and TRBJ1-1; 9 positions agree with TRBD1. CDR3 nucleotides: TGTGCCAGCAGCTTGGATACAGGGGGCCGGGAGGCTTTCTTT. Translation: CASSLDTGGREAFF.